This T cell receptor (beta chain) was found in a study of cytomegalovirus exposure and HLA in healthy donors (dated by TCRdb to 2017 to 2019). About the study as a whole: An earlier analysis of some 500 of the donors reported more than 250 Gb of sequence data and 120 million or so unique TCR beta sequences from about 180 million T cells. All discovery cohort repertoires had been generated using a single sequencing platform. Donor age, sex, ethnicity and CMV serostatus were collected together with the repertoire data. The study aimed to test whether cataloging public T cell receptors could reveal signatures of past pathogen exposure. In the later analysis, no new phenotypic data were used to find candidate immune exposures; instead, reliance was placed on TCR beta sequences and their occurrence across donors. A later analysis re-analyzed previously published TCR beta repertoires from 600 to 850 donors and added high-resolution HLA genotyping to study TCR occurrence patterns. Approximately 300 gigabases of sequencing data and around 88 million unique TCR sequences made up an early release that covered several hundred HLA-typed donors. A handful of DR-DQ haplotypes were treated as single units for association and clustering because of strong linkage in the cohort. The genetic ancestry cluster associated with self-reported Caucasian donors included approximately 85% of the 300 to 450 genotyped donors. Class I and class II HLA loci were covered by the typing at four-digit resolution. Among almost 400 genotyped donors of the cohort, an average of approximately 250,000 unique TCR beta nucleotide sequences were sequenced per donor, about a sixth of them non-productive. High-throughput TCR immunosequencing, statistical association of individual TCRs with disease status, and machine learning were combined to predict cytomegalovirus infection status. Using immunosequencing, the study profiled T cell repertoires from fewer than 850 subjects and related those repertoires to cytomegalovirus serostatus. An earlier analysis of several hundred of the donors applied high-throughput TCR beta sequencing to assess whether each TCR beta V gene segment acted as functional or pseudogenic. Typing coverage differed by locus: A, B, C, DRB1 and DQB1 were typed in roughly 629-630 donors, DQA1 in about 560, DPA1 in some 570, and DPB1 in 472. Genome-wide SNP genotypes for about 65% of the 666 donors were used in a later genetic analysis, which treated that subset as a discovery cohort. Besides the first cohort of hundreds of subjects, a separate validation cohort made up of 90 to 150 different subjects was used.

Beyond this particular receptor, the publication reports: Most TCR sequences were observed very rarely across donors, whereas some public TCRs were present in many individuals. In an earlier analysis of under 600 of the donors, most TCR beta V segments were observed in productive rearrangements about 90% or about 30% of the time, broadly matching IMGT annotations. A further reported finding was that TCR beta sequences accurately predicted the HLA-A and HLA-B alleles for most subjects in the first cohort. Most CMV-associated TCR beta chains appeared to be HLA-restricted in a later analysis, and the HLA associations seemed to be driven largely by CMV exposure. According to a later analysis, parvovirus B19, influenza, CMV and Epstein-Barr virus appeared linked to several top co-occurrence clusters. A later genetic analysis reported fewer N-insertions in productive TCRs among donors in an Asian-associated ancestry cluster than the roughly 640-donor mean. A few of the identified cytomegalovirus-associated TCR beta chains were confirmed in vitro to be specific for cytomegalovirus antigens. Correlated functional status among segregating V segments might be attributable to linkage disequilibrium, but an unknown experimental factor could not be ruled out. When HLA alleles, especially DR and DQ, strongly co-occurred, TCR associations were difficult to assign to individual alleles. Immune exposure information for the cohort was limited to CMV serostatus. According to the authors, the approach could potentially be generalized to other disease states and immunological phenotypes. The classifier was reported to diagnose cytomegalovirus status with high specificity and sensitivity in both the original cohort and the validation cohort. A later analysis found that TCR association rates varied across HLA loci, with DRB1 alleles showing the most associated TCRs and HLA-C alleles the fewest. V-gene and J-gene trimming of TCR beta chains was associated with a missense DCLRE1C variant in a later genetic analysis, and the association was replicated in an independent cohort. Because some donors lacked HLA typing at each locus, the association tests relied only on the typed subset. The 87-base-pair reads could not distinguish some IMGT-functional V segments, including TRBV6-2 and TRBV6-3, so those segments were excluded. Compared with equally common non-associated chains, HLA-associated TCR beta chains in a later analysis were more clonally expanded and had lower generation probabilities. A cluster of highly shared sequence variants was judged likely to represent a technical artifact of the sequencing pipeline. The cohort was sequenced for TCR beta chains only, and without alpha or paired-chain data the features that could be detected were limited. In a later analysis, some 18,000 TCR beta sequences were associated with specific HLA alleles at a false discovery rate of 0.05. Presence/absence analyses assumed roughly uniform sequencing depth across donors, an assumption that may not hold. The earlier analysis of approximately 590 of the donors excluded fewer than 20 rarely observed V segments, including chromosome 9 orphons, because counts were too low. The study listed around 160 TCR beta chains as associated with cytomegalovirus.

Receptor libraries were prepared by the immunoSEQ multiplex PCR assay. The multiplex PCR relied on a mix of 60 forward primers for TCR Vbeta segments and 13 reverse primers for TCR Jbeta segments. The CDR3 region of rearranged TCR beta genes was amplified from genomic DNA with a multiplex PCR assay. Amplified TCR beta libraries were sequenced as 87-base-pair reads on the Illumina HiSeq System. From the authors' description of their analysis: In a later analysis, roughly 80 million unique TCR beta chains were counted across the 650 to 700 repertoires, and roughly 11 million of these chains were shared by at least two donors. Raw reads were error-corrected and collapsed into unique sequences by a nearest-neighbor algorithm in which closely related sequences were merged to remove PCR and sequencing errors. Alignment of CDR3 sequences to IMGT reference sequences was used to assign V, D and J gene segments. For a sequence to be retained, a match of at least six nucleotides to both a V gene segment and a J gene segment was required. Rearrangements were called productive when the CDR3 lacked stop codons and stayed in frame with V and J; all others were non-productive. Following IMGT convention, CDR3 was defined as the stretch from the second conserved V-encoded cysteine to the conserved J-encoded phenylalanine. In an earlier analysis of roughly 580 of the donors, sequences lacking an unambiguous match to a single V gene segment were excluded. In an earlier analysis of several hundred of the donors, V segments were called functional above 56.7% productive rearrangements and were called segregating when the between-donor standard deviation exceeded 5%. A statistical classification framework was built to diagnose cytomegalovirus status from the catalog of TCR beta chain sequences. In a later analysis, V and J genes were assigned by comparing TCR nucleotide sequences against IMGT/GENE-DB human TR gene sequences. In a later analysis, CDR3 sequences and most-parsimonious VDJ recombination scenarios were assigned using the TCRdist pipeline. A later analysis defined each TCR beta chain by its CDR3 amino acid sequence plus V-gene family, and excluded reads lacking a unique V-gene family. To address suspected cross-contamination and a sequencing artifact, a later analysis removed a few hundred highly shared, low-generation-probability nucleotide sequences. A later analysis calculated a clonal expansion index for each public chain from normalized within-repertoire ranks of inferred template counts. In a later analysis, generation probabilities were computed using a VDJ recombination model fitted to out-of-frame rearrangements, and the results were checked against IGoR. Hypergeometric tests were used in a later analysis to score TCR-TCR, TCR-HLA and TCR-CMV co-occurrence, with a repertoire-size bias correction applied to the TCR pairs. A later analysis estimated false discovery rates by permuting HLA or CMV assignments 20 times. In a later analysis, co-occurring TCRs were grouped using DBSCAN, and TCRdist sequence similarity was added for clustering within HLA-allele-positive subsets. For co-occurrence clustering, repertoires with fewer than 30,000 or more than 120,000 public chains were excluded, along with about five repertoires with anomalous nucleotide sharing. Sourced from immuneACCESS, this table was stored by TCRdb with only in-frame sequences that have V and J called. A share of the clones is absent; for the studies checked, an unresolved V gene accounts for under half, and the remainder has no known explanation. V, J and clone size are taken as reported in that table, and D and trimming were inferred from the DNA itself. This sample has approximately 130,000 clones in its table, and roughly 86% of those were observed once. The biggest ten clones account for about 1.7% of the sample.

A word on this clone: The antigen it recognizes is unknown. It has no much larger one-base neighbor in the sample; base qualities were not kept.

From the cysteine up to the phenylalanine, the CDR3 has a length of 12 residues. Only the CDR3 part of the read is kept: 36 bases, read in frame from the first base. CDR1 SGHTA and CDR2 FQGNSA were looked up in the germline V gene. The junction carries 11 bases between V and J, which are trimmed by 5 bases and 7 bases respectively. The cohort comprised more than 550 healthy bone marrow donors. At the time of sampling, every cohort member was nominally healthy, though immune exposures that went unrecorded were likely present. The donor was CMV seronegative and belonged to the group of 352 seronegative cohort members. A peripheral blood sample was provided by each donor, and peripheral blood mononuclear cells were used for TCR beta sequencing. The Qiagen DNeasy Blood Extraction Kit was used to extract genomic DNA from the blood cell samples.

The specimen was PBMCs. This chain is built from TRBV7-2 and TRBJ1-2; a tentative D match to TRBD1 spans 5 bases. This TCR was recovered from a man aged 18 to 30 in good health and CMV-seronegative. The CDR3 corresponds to CASSDSSVGYTF. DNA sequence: TGTGCCAGCAGCGACAGTTCCGTTGGCTACACCTTC.